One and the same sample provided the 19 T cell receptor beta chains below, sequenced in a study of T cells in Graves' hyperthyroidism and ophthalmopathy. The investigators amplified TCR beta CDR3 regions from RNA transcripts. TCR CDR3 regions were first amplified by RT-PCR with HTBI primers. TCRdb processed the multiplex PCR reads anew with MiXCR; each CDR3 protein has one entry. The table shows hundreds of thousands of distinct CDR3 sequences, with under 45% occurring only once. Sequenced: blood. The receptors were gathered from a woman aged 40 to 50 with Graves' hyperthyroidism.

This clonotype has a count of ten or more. As DNA, the CDR3 is TGTGCCAGCAGCCCCATCGGGGGGCCCTACGAGCAGTACTTC. Residues: CASSPIGGPYEQYF. The rearrangement links TRBV7-9 to TRBJ2-7; D is perhaps TRBD2 (7 bases). The CDR3 sequence is 14 residues long. Per the germline V gene, CDR1 is SEHNR and CDR2 is FQNEAQ (reference sequence). V shed 5 bases and J shed 2 bases, with 13 bases lying between them.

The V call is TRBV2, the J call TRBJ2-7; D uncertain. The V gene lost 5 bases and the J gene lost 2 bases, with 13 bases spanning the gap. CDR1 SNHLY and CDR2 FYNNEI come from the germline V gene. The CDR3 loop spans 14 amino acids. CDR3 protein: CASSTVAGAYEQYF. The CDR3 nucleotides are TGTGCCAGCAGTACGGTGGCTGGAGCCTACGAGCAGTACTTC.

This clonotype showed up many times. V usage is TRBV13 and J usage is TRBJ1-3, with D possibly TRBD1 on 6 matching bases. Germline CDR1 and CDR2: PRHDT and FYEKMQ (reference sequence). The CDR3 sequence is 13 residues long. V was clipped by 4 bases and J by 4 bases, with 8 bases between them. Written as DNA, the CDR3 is TGTGCCAGCAGCTGGGGACACGGAAACACCATATATTTT. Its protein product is CASSWGHGNTIYF.

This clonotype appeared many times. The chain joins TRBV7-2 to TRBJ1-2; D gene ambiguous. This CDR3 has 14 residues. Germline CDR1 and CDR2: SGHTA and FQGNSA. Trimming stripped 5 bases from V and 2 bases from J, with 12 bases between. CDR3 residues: CASSLTLLNYGYTF. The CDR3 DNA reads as TGTGCCAGCAGCCTCACCCTCCTGAACTATGGCTACACCTTC.

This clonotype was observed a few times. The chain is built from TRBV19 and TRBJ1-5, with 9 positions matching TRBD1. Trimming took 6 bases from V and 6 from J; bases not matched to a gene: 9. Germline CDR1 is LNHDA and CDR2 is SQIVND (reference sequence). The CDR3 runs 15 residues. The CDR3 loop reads CASSAAGTGSQPQHF. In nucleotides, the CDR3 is TGTGCCAGTAGCGCCGCCGGGACAGGGAGTCAGCCCCAGCATTTT.

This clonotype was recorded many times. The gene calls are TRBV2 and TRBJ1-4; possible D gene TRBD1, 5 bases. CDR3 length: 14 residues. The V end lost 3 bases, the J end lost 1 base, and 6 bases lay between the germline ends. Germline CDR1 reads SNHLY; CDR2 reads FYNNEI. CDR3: CASSEGGTNEKLFF. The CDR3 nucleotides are TGTGCCAGCAGTGAGGGGGGAACTAATGAAAAACTGTTTTTT.

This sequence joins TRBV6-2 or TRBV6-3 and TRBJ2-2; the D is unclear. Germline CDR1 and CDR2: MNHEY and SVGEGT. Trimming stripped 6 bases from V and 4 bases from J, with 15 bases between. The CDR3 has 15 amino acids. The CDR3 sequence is CASSQASHGTGELFF. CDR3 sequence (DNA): TGTGCCAGCAGCCAAGCGTCCCACGGCACCGGGGAGCTGTTTTTT.

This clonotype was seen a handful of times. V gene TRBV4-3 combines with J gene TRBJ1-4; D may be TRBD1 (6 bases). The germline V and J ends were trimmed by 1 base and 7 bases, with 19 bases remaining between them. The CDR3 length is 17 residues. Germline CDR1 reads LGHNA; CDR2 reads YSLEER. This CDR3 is CASSQAGGQGGGEKLFF. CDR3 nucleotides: TGCGCCAGCAGCCAAGCTGGGGGGCAGGGCGGAGGTGAAAAACTGTTTTTT.

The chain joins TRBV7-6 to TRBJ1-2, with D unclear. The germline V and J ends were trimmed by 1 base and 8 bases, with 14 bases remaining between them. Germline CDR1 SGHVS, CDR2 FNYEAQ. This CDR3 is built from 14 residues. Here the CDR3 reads CASSLEAGFQGYTF. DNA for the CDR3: TGTGCCAGCAGCTTAGAGGCCGGGTTTCAGGGCTACACCTTC.

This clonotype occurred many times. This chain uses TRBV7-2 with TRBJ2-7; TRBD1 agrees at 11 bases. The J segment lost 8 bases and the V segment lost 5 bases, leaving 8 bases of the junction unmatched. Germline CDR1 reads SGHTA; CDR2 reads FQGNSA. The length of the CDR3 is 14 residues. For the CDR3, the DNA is TGTGCCAGCAGCCTATCCGGGACAGGGGGACAGCAGTACTTC. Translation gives CASSLSGTGGQQYF.

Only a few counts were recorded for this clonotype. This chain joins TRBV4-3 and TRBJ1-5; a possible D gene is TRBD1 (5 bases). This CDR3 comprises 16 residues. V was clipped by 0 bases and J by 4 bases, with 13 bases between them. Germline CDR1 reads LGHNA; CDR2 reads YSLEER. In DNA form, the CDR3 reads TGCGCCAGCAGCCAAGATCTCGGACACGGAAATCAGCCCCAGCATTTT. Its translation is CASSQDLGHGNQPQHF.

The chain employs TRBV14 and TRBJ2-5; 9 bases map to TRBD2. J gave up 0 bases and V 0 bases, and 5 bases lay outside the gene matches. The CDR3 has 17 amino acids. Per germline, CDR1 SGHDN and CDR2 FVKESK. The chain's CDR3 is CASSQETSGSYQETQYF. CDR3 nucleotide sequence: TGTGCCAGCAGCCAAGAGACTAGCGGCTCGTACCAAGAGACCCAGTACTTC.

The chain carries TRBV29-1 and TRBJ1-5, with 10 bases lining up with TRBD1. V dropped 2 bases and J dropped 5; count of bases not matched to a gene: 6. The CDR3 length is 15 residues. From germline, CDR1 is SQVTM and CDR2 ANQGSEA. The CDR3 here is CSVERTGGGDQPQHF. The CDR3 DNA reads TGCAGCGTTGAAAGGACAGGGGGGGGGGATCAGCCCCAGCATTTT.

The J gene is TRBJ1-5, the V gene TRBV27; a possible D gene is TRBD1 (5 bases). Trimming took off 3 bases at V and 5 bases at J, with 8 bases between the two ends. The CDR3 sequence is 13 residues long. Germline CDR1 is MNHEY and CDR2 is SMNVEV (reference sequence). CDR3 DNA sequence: TGTGCCAGCAGTTTCAGGGAGGATCAGCCCCAGCATTTT. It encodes CASSFREDQPQHF.

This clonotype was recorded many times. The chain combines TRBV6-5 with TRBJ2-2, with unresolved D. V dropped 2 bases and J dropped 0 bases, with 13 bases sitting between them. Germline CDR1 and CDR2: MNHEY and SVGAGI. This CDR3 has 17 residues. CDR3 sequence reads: CASSYNGIPPNTGELFF. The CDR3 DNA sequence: TGTGCCAGCAGTTACAATGGCATCCCCCCGAACACCGGGGAGCTGTTTTTT.

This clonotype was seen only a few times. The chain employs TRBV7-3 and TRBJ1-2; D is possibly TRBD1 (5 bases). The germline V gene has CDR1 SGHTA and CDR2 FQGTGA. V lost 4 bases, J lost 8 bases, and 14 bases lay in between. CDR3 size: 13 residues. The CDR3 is CASSSAGGGGYTF. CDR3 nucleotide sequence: TGTGCCAGCAGCTCCGCTGGGGGTGGAGGCTACACCTTC.

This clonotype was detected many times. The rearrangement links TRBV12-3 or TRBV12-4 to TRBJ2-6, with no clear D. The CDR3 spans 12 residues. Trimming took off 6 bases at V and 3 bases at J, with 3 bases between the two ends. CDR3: CASSYGANVLTF. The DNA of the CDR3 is TGTGCCAGCAGCTATGGGGCCAACGTCCTGACTTTC.

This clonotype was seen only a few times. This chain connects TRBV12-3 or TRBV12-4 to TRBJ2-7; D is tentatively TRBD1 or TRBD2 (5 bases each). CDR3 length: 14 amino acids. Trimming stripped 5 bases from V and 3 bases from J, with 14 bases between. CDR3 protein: CASSPRRGVYEQYF. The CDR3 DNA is TGTGCCAGCAGTCCTCGCCGAGGGGTCTACGAGCAGTACTTC.

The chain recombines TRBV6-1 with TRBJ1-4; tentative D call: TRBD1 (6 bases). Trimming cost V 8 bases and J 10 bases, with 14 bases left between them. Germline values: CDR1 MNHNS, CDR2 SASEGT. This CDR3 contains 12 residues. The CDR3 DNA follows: TGTGCCAGCGAGAGACAGGACGGAAAACTGTTTTTT. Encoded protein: CASERQDGKLFF.